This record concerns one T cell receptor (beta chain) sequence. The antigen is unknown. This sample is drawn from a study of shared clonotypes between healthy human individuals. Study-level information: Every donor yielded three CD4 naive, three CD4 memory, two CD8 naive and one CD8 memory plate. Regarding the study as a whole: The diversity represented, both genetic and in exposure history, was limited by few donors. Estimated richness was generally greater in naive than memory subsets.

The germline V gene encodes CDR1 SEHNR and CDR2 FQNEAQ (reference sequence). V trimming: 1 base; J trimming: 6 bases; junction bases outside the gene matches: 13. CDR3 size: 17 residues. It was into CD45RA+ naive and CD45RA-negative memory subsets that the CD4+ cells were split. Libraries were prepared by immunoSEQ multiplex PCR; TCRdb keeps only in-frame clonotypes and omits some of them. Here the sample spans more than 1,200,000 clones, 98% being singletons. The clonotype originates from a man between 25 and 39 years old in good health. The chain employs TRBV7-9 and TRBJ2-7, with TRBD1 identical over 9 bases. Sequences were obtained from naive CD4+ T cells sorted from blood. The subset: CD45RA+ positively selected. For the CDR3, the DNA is TGTGCCAGCAGCTTAGATACAGGGGGCCTTTGGTACGGCGAGCAGTACTTC. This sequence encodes CASSLDTGGLWYGEQYF.